This T cell receptor (beta chain) was observed in a study of cytomegalovirus exposure and HLA in healthy donors (dated by TCRdb to 2015 to 2018). With respect to the entire study: According to an earlier analysis of 587 of the donors, about 179 million T cells yielded roughly 110 million unique TCR beta sequences and roughly 280 Gb of sequence data. To study patterns of TCR occurrence, a later analysis re-analyzed previously published TCR beta repertoires from just over 650 donors and added high-resolution HLA genotyping. In a later genetic analysis, genome-wide SNP genotypes for about 65% of the roughly 670 donors were used, and that subset was treated as a discovery cohort. An early release covering roughly 580 HLA-typed donors comprised about 300 gigabases of sequencing data and approximately 85 million unique TCR sequences. All discovery cohort repertoires had been generated using a single sequencing platform. Donor age, sex, ethnicity and CMV serostatus were compiled together with the repertoire data. Along with the roughly 710-subject first cohort, a separate validation cohort of more than 90 different subjects was used. Both class I and class II loci were covered by HLA typing, at four-digit resolution. To predict cytomegalovirus infection status, the study combined high-throughput TCR immunosequencing, statistical association of individual TCRs with disease status, and machine learning. Roughly five DR-DQ haplotypes were handled as single units for association and clustering because linkage in the cohort was strong. Typing coverage varied by locus: about 620-630 donors for A, B, C, DRB1 and DQB1; 522 for DQA1; nearly 610 for DPA1; 400 to 480 for DPB1. The study aimed to test whether signatures of past pathogen exposure could be identified by cataloging public T cell receptors. Across 300 to 500 genotyped donors of the cohort, an average of roughly 200,000 unique TCR beta nucleotide sequences per donor were sequenced, and approximately 17% of those sequences were non-productive. The genetic ancestry cluster associated with self-reported Caucasian donors included 81% of the 300 to 450 genotyped donors. Rather than using new phenotypic data, the later analysis identified candidate immune exposures from TCR beta sequences and from how often those sequences occurred across donors. Using immunosequencing, the study profiled T cell repertoires from about 610 subjects and related those repertoires to cytomegalovirus serostatus. An earlier analysis of around 540 of the donors applied high-throughput TCR beta sequencing to assess whether each TCR beta V gene segment acted as functional or pseudogenic.

Here V drops 4 bases and J drops 9 bases, and the junction holds 12 bases not matched to any gene. Sequences SGHVS (CDR1) and FNYEAQ (CDR2) are obtained from the germline V gene. The CDR3 has 16 amino acids, counting the end cysteine and phenylalanine. Only CDR3 DNA remains: 48 bases, in frame from the first base. What the research found in general, with its limitations: Because counts were too low, about 18 rarely observed V segments, including chromosome 9 orphons, were excluded from the earlier analysis of 587 of the donors. Because some donors lacked HLA typing at each locus, the association tests relied only on the typed subset. A few of the identified cytomegalovirus-associated TCR beta chains were confirmed in vitro to be specific for cytomegalovirus antigens. Most CMV-associated TCR beta chains appeared to be HLA-restricted in a later analysis, and the HLA associations seemed to be driven largely by CMV exposure. Because the 87-base-pair reads could not distinguish some IMGT-functional V segments, including TRBV6-2 and TRBV6-3, those segments were excluded. A later genetic analysis reported fewer N-insertions in productive TCRs among donors in an Asian-associated ancestry cluster than the roughly 690-donor mean. Strong co-occurrence of HLA alleles, especially DR and DQ, made assigning TCR associations to individual alleles difficult. The sequencing pipeline was judged likely to have produced a cluster of highly shared sequence variants as a technical artifact. This cohort had only TCR beta chains sequenced, and the lack of alpha or paired-chain data limited which features could be detected. In a later analysis, the rate of TCR association differed among HLA loci, with DRB1 alleles having the most associated TCRs and HLA-C alleles having the fewest. In a later analysis, some 18,000 TCR beta sequences were associated with specific HLA alleles at a false discovery rate of 0.05. Cytomegalovirus status was reported to be diagnosed by the classifier with high specificity and sensitivity in both the original and validation cohorts. Sequencing depth was assumed to be roughly uniform across donors in the presence/absence analyses, though that assumption may not hold. A further reported finding was that TCR beta sequences accurately predicted the HLA-A and HLA-B alleles for most subjects in the first cohort. Across donors, most TCR sequences were observed very rarely, whereas some public TCRs were present in many individuals. The study listed 150 to 200 TCR beta chains as associated with cytomegalovirus. In a later analysis, HLA-associated TCR beta chains were found to be more clonally expanded and to have lower generation probabilities than equally common non-associated chains. The authors suggested that the approach could potentially be generalized to other disease states and immunological phenotypes. Broadly in line with IMGT annotations, most TCR beta V segments showed up in productive rearrangements about 87% or about 30% of the time in an earlier analysis of around 600 of the donors. V-gene and J-gene trimming of TCR beta chains was associated with a missense DCLRE1C variant in a later genetic analysis, and the association was replicated in an independent cohort. A later analysis reported that several top co-occurrence clusters appeared linked to parvovirus B19, influenza, CMV and Epstein-Barr virus. Immune exposure information for the cohort was limited to CMV serostatus. Linkage disequilibrium might explain the correlated functional status among segregating V segments, but an unknown experimental factor could not be ruled out.

In total, more than 500 healthy bone marrow donors made up the cohort. Cohort members were all nominally healthy when sampled, although unrecorded immune exposures were likely present. The donor was CMV seronegative and belonged to the group of several hundred seronegative cohort members. Every donor gave a peripheral blood sample, and the peripheral blood mononuclear cells from that sample were used for TCR beta sequencing. Genomic DNA was extracted from the blood cell samples with the Qiagen DNeasy Blood Extraction Kit. Remarks on this clone: Its target antigen remains unknown. Base qualities are missing; no much larger clone stands one base away.

The receptor library was made with the immunoSEQ multiplex PCR assay. For the multiplex PCR, a mixture combining 60 forward primers for TCR Vbeta segments and 13 reverse primers for TCR Jbeta segments was used. A multiplex PCR assay on genomic DNA amplified the CDR3 region of rearranged TCR beta genes. Amplified TCR beta libraries were sequenced as 87-base-pair reads on the Illumina HiSeq System. Processing in the source paper ran as follows. Across the roughly 600 repertoires, a later analysis counted roughly 77 million unique TCR beta chains, about 10 million of which were shared by at least two donors. Raw reads were error-corrected and collapsed into unique sequences with a nearest-neighbor algorithm that merged closely related sequences to remove PCR and sequencing errors. CDR3 sequences were aligned to IMGT reference sequences to assign V, D and J gene segments. For a sequence to be retained, a match of at least six nucleotides was required to both a V gene segment and a J gene segment. Rearrangements were classified as productive when the CDR3 lacked stop codons and remained in frame with V and J, and all other rearrangements were classified as non-productive. CDR3 was defined by IMGT convention, running from the second conserved V-encoded cysteine to the conserved J-encoded phenylalanine. The earlier analysis of around 640 of the donors excluded sequences that lacked an unambiguous match to a single V gene segment. In an earlier analysis of approximately 500 of the donors, a V segment was called functional when productive rearrangements were above 56.7%, and segregating when the standard deviation between donors exceeded 5%. A statistical classification framework was built to diagnose cytomegalovirus status from the catalog of TCR beta chain sequences. A later analysis assigned V and J genes by comparing TCR nucleotide sequences with IMGT/GENE-DB human TR gene sequences. Using the TCRdist pipeline, a later analysis assigned CDR3 sequences along with most-parsimonious VDJ recombination scenarios. In a later analysis, every TCR beta chain was defined by the combination of its CDR3 amino acid sequence and its V-gene family, and reads without a unique V-gene family were dropped. In a later analysis, 450 to 600 highly shared, low-generation-probability nucleotide sequences were removed to address suspected cross-contamination and a sequencing artifact. A later analysis calculated a clonal expansion index for each public chain from normalized within-repertoire ranks of inferred template counts. Generation probabilities in a later analysis came from a VDJ recombination model fitted to out-of-frame rearrangements, and those results were checked against IGoR. In a later analysis, TCR-TCR, TCR-HLA and TCR-CMV co-occurrence was scored with hypergeometric tests, and a repertoire-size bias correction was applied to TCR pairs. In a later analysis, false discovery rates were estimated by permuting HLA or CMV assignments 20 times. In a later analysis, co-occurring TCRs were grouped using DBSCAN, and TCRdist sequence similarity was added for clustering within HLA-allele-positive subsets. Co-occurrence clustering excluded repertoires with fewer than 30,000 or more than 120,000 public chains, plus five with anomalous nucleotide sharing. TCRdb's version of the immuneACCESS table is confined to in-frame rearrangements and falls short of the full clone set. An unresolved V gene accounts for under half of the shortfall where checked; the remainder is of unknown origin. V and J calls and clone size come straight from that table; D and trimming were deduced from the DNA. Within this sample are about 140,000 clones, with approximately 68% of them counted one time only. The top ten clones comprise roughly 2.1% of the sample.

This TCR came from a middle-aged man in good health and CMV-seronegative. Sequencing input: PBMCs. The chain joins TRBV7-6 to TRBJ2-1; the junction holds 10 bases that match TRBD2. The CDR3 is CASSSSPSGRGGEQFF. The sequenced DNA is TGTGCCAGCAGCTCCTCACCTAGCGGGAGAGGGGGTGAGCAGTTCTTC.